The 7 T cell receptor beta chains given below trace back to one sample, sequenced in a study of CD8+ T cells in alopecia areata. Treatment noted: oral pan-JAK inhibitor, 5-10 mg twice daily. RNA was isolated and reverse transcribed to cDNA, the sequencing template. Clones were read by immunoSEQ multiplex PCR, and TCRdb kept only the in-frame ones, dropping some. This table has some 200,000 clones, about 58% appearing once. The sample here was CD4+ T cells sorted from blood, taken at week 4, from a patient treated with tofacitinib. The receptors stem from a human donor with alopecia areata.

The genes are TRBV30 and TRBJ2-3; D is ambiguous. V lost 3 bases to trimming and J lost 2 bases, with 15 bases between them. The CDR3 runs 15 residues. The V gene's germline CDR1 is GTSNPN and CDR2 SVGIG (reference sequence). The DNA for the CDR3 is TGTGCCTGGAGAGATCGGAGTAAATCCACAGATACGCAGTATTTT. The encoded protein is CAWRDRSKSTDTQYF.

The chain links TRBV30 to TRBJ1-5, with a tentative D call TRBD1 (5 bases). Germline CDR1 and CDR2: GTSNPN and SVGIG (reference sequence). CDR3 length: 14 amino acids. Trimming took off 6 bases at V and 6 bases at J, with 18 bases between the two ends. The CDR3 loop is CACSGRGVSQPQHF. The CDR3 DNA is TGTGCCTGCTCTGGTAGGGGTGTATCTCAGCCCCAGCATTTT.

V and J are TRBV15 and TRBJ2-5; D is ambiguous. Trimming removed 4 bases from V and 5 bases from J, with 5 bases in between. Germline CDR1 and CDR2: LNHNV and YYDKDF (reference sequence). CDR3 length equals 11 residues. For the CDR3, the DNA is TGTGCCACCAGCAACGGGGAGACCCAGTACTTC. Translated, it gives CATSNGETQYF.

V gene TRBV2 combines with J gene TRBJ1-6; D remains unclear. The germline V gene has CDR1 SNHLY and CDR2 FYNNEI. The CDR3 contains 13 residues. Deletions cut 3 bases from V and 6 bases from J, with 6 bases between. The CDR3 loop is CASSDSLNSPLHF. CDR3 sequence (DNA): TGTGCCAGCAGTGACAGTCTTAATTCACCCCTCCACTTT.

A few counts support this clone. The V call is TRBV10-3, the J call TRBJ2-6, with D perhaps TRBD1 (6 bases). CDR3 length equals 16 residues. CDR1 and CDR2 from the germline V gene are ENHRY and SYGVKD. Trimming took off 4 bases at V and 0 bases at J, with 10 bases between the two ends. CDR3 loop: CAISGQVNSGANVLTF. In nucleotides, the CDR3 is TGTGCCATCAGTGGACAGGTCAACTCTGGGGCCAACGTCCTGACTTTC.

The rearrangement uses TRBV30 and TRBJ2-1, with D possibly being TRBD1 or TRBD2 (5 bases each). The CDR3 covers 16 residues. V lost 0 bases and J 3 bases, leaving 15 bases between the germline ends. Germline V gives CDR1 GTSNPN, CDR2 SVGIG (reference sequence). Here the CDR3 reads CAWSVRGRGLYNEQFF. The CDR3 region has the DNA TGTGCCTGGAGTGTACGGGGAAGGGGCCTCTACAATGAGCAGTTCTTC.

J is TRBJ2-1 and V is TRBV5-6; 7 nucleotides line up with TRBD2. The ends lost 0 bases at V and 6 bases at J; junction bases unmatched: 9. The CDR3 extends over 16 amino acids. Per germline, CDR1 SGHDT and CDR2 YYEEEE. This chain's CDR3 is CASSLGGLTWFNEQFF. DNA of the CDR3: TGTGCCAGCAGCTTGGGGGGACTAACGTGGTTCAATGAGCAGTTCTTC. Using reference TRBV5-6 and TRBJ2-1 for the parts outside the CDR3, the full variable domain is DAGVTQSPTHLIKTRGQQVTLRCSPKSGHDTVSWYQQALGQGPQFIFQYYEEEERQRGNFPDRFSGHQFPNYSSELNVNALLLGDSALYLCASSLGGLTWFNEQFFGPGTRLTVL.